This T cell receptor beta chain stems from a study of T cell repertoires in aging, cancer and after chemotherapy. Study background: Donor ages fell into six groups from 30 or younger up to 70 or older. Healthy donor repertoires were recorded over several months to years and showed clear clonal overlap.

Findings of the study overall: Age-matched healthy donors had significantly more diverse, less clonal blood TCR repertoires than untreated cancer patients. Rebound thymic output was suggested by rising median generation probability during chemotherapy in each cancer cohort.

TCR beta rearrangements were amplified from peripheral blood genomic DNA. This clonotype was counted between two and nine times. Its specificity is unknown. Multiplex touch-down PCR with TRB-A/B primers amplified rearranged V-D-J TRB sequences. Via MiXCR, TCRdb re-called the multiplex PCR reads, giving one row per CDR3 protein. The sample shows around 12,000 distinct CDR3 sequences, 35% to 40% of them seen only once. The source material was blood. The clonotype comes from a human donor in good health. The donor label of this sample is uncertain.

CDR3 bases: TGTGCCAGCAGCTTGCGCACGGACAACTTGGCCGAGCAGTACTTC. Translation gives CASSLRTDNLAEQYF. The chain uses TRBV5-4 and TRBJ2-7, with D perhaps TRBD1 (5 bases). Between the trimmed V and J ends, which lost 1 base and 6 bases, there was a span of 17 bases. CDR1 and CDR2 (germline): SGHNT, YYREEE (reference sequence). The CDR3 sequence is 15 residues long.